The TCR beta chain described here comes from a study of memory CD4+ T cells and cytomegalovirus serostatus (dated by TCRdb to the late 2010s). About the full investigation: The roughly 33 healthy Belgian adults in the cohort included 9 who were CMV seropositive and around 25 who were CMV seronegative. To replicate a published TCR-based CMV serostatus classifier, the study sequenced CD4+ memory TCRbeta repertoires from a Belgian cohort whose cytomegalovirus serostatus was known.

Single viable CD3+CD4+CD8-CD45RO+ cells were sorted as memory CD4+ T cells on a FACSAria II. CMV serostatus was assessed using a Roche Elecsys assay, by which serum IgG against CMV pp150, pp28, p38 and p52 was detected. After the samples were thawed, total CD4+ T cells were enriched through positive selection using CD4 magnetic microbeads. The samples came from a separate study whose specific focus was interrogating the CD4+ T cell memory repertoire. Following standard operating procedures, peripheral blood mononuclear cells were isolated and cryopreserved, while serum was kept at -80 degrees C. CD3-PerCP (BW264/56), CD4-APC (RPA-T4), CD45RO-PE (UCHT1) and CD8-Pacific Orange (3B5) antibodies were used for staining, and non-viable cells were excluded with Sytox blue. Findings and caveats that apply to the study as a whole: On the Belgian cohort, the classifier based on the original framework reached a median bootstrapped AUC of approximately 0.94, with a 95% CI of 0.76-1.00. Of around 160 previously reported CMV-associated TCRbeta sequences, around 70 appeared in the CD4+ memory repertoires, each in one to five individuals. The results were read as suggesting that the CMV-associated TCR signature is, for the most part, present in the CD4+ memory repertoire. For CMV serostatus prediction, a median bootstrapped AUC of 0.95 was reached with the original framework, and a median bootstrapped AUC of approximately 0.9 was reached with a US-trained random forest. Only CD4+CD45RO+ memory cells were sequenced, in contrast to the original study, in which naive and memory CD4+ and CD8+ populations were covered.

The CDR3 sequence holds 16 residues, the cysteine and phenylalanine included. Only the CDR3 part of the read is kept: 48 bases, read in frame from the first base. The germline V gene provides CDR1 MNHEY and CDR2 SVGAGI. The junction shows trimming of 2 bases on V and 4 bases on J, plus 15 bases between the germline ends. In the case of this clone: The specificity of this receptor is unknown. The sample holds no much larger clone one base away, and base qualities are not on file.

The Quick-DNA Microprep Kit was used to extract genomic DNA from the sorted cells. Amplification of TCRbeta DNA was done with the immunoSEQ hsTCRbeta kit, following the protocol from the manufacturer. An Illumina MiSeq instrument was used to sequence the TCRbeta libraries. The authors' pipeline ran thus. Once out-of-frame sequences had been removed, about 2,000,000 distinct TCRbeta sequences were left, which works out to an average of roughly 72,000 per individual. Two values were used to score each individual: the count of 150 to 200 previously reported CMV-associated TCRbeta sequences and the total count of productive distinct TCRbeta sequences. A beta-binomial model was reimplemented in Python, and scikit-learn random forests with default parameters were trained on US cohort data. On the Belgian cohort, classifier performance was reported as the median AUC, along with percentile confidence intervals, across 10,000 bootstrap iterations. The table comes from immuneACCESS by way of TCRdb, which keeps in-frame sequences with V and J called. Part of the clones is missing from these tables; in studies checked, under half for an unresolved V gene and the rest for unknown reasons. The DNA gave D and trimming, while V, J and clone size come from that table. This sample has about 45,000 clones in its table, and around 80% of those were observed once. Of the sample, around 0.91% is held by the ten largest clones.

Sequenced sample: memory CD4+ T cells from blood. The TCR was taken from an adult in good health and CMV-seronegative. Here the chain combines TRBV6-5 and TRBJ1-3; the D gene cannot be named for sure. Read as DNA, the sequence is TGTGCCAGCAGTTACGGGAAAGGGATGGCGGGAAACACCATATATTTT. It is translated as CASSYGKGMAGNTIYF.